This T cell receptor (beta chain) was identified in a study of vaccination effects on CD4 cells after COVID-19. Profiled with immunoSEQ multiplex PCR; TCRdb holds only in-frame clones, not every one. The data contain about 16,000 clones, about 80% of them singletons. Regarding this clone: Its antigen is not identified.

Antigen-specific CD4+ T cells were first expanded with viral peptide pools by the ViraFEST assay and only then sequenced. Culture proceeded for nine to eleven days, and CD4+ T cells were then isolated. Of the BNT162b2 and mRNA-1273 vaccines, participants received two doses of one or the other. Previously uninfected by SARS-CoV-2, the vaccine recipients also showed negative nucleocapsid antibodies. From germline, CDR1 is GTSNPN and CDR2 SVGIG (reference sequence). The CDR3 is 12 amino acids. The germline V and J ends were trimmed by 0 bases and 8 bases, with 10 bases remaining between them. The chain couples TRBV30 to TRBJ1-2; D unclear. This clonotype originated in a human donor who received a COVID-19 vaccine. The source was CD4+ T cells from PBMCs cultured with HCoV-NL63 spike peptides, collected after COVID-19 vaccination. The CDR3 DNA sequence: TGTGCCTGGAGTGTACTAGATTGGGGCTACACCTTC. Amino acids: CAWSVLDWGYTF.